Shown below are 27 T cell receptor beta chains from a single sample sequenced in a study of shared clonotypes between healthy human individuals (dated by TCRdb to about 2020). Receptor amplification or capture employed the immunoSEQ multiplex PCR assay. Held by TCRdb, this immuneACCESS table contains in-frame sequences only and omits some clones. Under half of the omission traces to an unresolved V gene where checked; the cause of the rest is unknown. Across this sample there are fewer than 650,000 clones, with around 80% seen only once. About an eighth of the sample is taken by the ten largest. The sequencing input was PBMCs. These receptor sequences come from a woman aged 40 to 50 in good health. Some clones in this sample may be carry-over from other donors' samples.

The chain recombines TRBV2 with TRBJ2-5; maybe TRBD2 (5 bases). This CDR3 contains 12 residues. The V end lost 11 bases, the J end lost 5 bases, and 15 bases lay between the germline ends. Germline CDR1 SNHLY, CDR2 FYNNEI. The CDR3 DNA reads TGTGCCCGCGGGTGGGGTCCGGAGACCCAGTACTTC. Its translation is CARGWGPETQYF.

The chain employs TRBV10-2 and TRBJ2-2; perhaps TRBD2 as D (5 bases). This CDR3 has 14 amino acids. Trimming cost V 6 bases and J 1 base, with 9 bases left between them. Germline V gene data show CDR1 as WSHSY and CDR2 as SAAADI. As DNA, the CDR3 is TGCGCCAGCAGATTCAGCGGGAACACCGGGGAGCTGTTTTTT. Encoded protein: CASRFSGNTGELFF.

This clone was detected only a few times. J is TRBJ1-1 and V is TRBV7-9; D call uncertain. Trimming removed 3 bases from V and 5 bases from J, with 7 bases in between. Germline CDR1 and CDR2: SEHNR and FQNEAQ (reference sequence). The CDR3 spans 12 residues. CDR3: CASSFLETEAFF. CDR3 in DNA: TGTGCCAGCAGCTTCCTCGAGACTGAAGCTTTCTTT.

The chain uses TRBV7-9 and TRBJ2-7, with a tentative D call TRBD2 (5 bases). The V end was cut by 0 bases, the J end by 7 bases, with 13 bases between. Germline CDR1 reads SEHNR; CDR2 reads FQNEAQ (reference sequence). CDR3 length: 14 residues. This CDR3 is CASSLAGSGSEQYF. CDR3 nucleotides: TGTGCCAGCAGCTTAGCAGGCAGCGGATCGGAGCAGTACTTC.

The chain joins TRBV5-1 to TRBJ1-2, with a possible D match to TRBD1 (5 bases). V was clipped by 6 bases and J by 2 bases, with 14 bases between them. There are 14 residues in the CDR3. Germline V gene lookup returns CDR1 SGHRS and CDR2 YFSETQ. CDR3 DNA sequence: TGCGCCAGCACTCAGGACGGGGCAAACTATGGCTACACCTTC. It yields the protein CASTQDGANYGYTF.

This clone was seen a handful of times. The rearrangement links TRBV28 to TRBJ1-4; TRBD1 is a possible D gene (6 bases). The CDR3 is made up of 12 amino acids. V dropped 2 bases and J dropped 8 bases, with 6 bases sitting between them. CDR1 MDHEN and CDR2 SYDVKM come from the germline V gene. As DNA, the CDR3 is TGTGCCAGCAGTTTACAGGGGGAAAAACTGTTTTTT. It encodes CASSLQGEKLFF.

In this sample, this clone turned up a few times. J is TRBJ1-2 and V is TRBV6-6; D is unclear. The length of the CDR3 is 10 residues. The V end lost 6 bases, the J end lost 8 bases, and 7 bases lay between the germline ends. CDR1 and CDR2 (germline): MNHNY, SVGAGI (reference sequence). The CDR3 DNA is TGTGCCAGCAGCTCTAGGGGCTACACCTTC. Translated, it gives CASSSRGYTF.

The J gene is TRBJ2-6, the V gene TRBV5-7; no reliable D call. TRBV5-7 is assigned to the ORF class and has an uncertain function. V lost 7 bases, J lost 11 bases, and 28 bases lay in between. CDR3 length: 17 residues. The CDR3 protein is CASRIGLRTKSGHVLTF. CDR3 DNA sequence: TGTGCCAGCCGCATCGGTCTGCGTACAAAGTCGGGCCACGTCCTGACTTTC.

The V and J genes are TRBV4-2 and TRBJ2-5; D is possibly TRBD2 (5 bases). Trimming cost V 1 base and J 0 bases, with 15 bases left between them. The CDR3 runs 17 residues. From germline, CDR1 is LGHNA and CDR2 YNFKEQ. CDR3 sequence reads: CASSQGTGGLNQETQYF. The CDR3 DNA is TGTGCCAGCAGCCAAGGGACGGGCGGGCTTAACCAAGAGACCCAGTACTTC.

CDR3 loop: CASAPPGLYGYTF. In DNA, the CDR3 is TGTGCCAGCGCCCCTCCGGGTCTCTATGGCTACACCTTC. The genes are TRBV27 and TRBJ1-2; no firm D call. Germline loops: CDR1 MNHEY, CDR2 SMNVEV (reference sequence). This CDR3 is 13 amino acids long. V was pared by 8 bases and J by 4 bases, with 14 bases between.

The CDR3 region is CASSLQGLEQYF. CDR3 in DNA: TGTGCCAGCAGTTTACAGGGTCTGGAGCAGTACTTC. The chain is built from TRBV6-6 and TRBJ2-7; the D gene is possibly TRBD1 (6 bases). Germline V lookup: CDR1 MNHNY, CDR2 SVGAGI (reference sequence). The CDR3 has 12 amino acids. The V end was cut by 4 bases, the J end by 7 bases, with 11 bases between.

This clone has a single count. V gene TRBV7-9 combines with J gene TRBJ2-3; possible D gene TRBD1, 5 bases. CDR1 SEHNR and CDR2 FQNEAQ come from the germline V gene (reference sequence). The CDR3 is made up of 13 amino acids. V lost 1 base and J 4 bases, leaving 6 bases between the germline ends. CDR3 sequence reads: CASSLVGADTQYF. CDR3 DNA: TGTGCCAGCAGCTTAGTAGGGGCAGATACGCAGTATTTT. Combining the CDR3 with reference TRBV7-9 and TRBJ2-3 gives the whole variable domain DTGVSQNPRHKITKRGQNVTFRCDPISEHNRLYWYRQTLGQGPEFLTYFQNEAQLEKSRLLSDRFSAERPKGSFSTLEIQRTEQGDSAMYLCASSLVGADTQYFGPGTRLTVL.

This clone was counted a few times. The V gene is TRBV6-1, the J gene TRBJ2-1, with TRBD2 matching 11 bases. The junction had 7 bases not matched to a gene; V was cut back by 8 bases and J by 4 bases. This CDR3 contains 15 residues. CDR1 and CDR2 from the germline V gene are MNHNS and SASEGT. The CDR3 region has the DNA TGTGCCAGCTCCTGGGGGACTAGCGGTTACAATGAGCAGTTCTTC. Translating gives CASSWGTSGYNEQFF.

This clone came up many times. Other DNA variants within this sample encode the same CDR3. J is TRBJ2-7 and V is TRBV28, with TRBD2 identical over 7 bases. The CDR3 runs to 14 residues. V was pared by 3 bases and J by 5 bases, with 7 bases of the junction left unmatched. CDR1 MDHEN and CDR2 SYDVKM come from the germline V gene. For the CDR3, the DNA is TGTGCCAGCAGTTTGGGAGGGACGTCCCACGAGCAGTACTTC. Residues: CASSLGGTSHEQYF.

This clone was seen more than once but under ten times. The chain uses TRBV6-4 and TRBJ2-1; 9 bases are a match to TRBD1. Trimming at V came to 9 bases and at J to 10 bases, leaving 16 bases not matched to a gene. The CDR3 is 15 residues long. Germline loops: CDR1 MRHNA, CDR2 SNTAGT. The CDR3 protein is CARGGQGRGPGEQFF. Here the CDR3 DNA reads TGTGCCAGGGGGGGACAGGGAAGAGGGCCCGGGGAGCAGTTCTTC.

V gene TRBV18 combines with J gene TRBJ1-4, with D uncertain. The germline CDR1 and CDR2 sequences are KGHSH and LQKENI. The CDR3 length is 13 residues. V was pared by 6 bases and J by 4 bases, with 9 bases between. CDR3 in amino acids: CASSSDGNEKLFF. The CDR3 DNA is TGTGCCAGCTCCAGTGACGGTAATGAAAAACTGTTTTTT.

The rearrangement uses TRBV7-6 and TRBJ1-3; no firm D call. Germline CDR1 SGHVS, CDR2 FNYEAQ. This CDR3 is built from 15 residues. V was trimmed by 4 bases and J by 1 base, leaving 11 bases between them. The CDR3 sequence is CASSWTRESGNTIYF. The CDR3 DNA reads TGTGCCAGCAGCTGGACTCGGGAATCTGGAAACACCATATATTTT.

The chain couples TRBV29-1 to TRBJ2-1; D remains unclear. There are 11 residues in the CDR3. Germline CDR1 is SQVTM and CDR2 is ANQGSEA. V lost 5 bases to trimming and J lost 0 bases, with 2 bases between them. The CDR3 bases are TGCAGCGTTCGCTCCTACAATGAGCAGTTCTTC. Its protein product is CSVRSYNEQFF.

The chain uses TRBV7-2 and TRBJ2-7; 9 bases align to TRBD1. Germline V gene sequence: CDR1 SGHTA, CDR2 FQGNSA. The CDR3 sequence is 16 residues long. Trimming removed 5 bases from V and 3 bases from J; junction bases left unmatched: 11. The CDR3: CASSGVGQGTYYEQYF. CDR3 nucleotide sequence: TGTGCCAGCAGCGGAGTTGGACAGGGGACTTACTACGAGCAGTACTTC.

The chain uses TRBV28 and TRBJ1-4, with TRBD1 matching 7 bases. This CDR3 is built from 15 residues. Germline V gene lookup returns CDR1 MDHEN and CDR2 SYDVKM. Trimming at V came to 5 bases and at J to 7 bases, leaving 10 bases not matched to a gene. This CDR3 is CASSPDNYRGEKLFF. The CDR3 nucleotides are TGTGCCAGCAGTCCAGATAACTACAGGGGTGAAAAACTGTTTTTT. The full variable domain, its missing parts supplied by reference TRBV28 and TRBJ1-4, is DVKVTQSSRYLVKRTGEKVFLECVQDMDHENMFWYRQDPGLGLRLIYFSYDVKMKEKGDIPEGYSVSREKKERFSLILESASTNQTSMYLCASSPDNYRGEKLFFGSGTQLSVL.

Details on this clone: A far larger clone is one nucleotide away, so this likely arose from a read error. The CDR3 does not end in the conserved phenylalanine or tryptophan, so this is likely a read error. The chain has TRBV29-1 and TRBJ1-3; D not certain. This CDR3 has 13 residues. CDR1 is SQVTM and CDR2 is ANQGSEA in the germline V gene. Between the trimmed V and J ends, which lost 7 bases and 4 bases, there was a span of 14 bases. CDR3 coding DNA: TGCAGCGGTGGTAGGGCAGACGGAAACACCATATATTCT. Protein product: CSGGRADGNTIYS.

The rearrangement joins TRBV29-1 to TRBJ2-1; the match to TRBD1 covers 10 bases. With 4 bases clipped from V and 6 bases from J, the junction kept 9 bases outside the gene matches. Germline CDR1 and CDR2: SQVTM and ANQGSEA. This CDR3 has 15 residues. The CDR3 region is CSVVHGDRGGNEQFF. For the CDR3, the DNA is TGCAGCGTTGTCCATGGGGACAGGGGTGGCAATGAGCAGTTCTTC.

The V gene is TRBV10-2, the J gene TRBJ1-5, with D uncertain. Trimming removed 7 bases from V and 6 bases from J, with 10 bases in between. The CDR3 covers 12 residues. Germline V CDR1 and CDR2: WSHSY, SAAADI. The CDR3 DNA reads as TGCGCCAGCACTGATACAGCTCAGCCCCAGCATTTT. Translated, it gives CASTDTAQPQHF.

Regarding this clone: The same CDR3 is also encoded by other DNA sequences in this sample. In DNA, the CDR3 is TGTGCCAGCTCACCAACAGGGGGCACTGAAGCTTTCTTT. This gives the protein CASSPTGGTEAFF. J is TRBJ1-1 and V is TRBV18; 8 bases are a match to TRBD1. J was trimmed by 4 bases and V by 2 bases; bases with no gene match: 0. The germline CDR1 and CDR2 sequences are KGHSH and LQKENI. CDR3 size: 13 residues.

The chain joins TRBV4-1 to TRBJ2-2; D possibly corresponds to TRBD2 (6 bases). V lost 2 bases, J lost 6 bases, and 16 bases lay in between. Per the germline V gene, CDR1 is MGHRA and CDR2 is YSYEKL. The CDR3 spans 16 residues. The CDR3, as DNA: TGCGCCAGCAGCCAACCCTATGGGACTGGGGCCGGGGAGCTGTTTTTT. Translating it yields CASSQPYGTGAGELFF.

To note about this clone: Likely a read error: the CDR3 ends without its conserved phenylalanine or tryptophan. The chain has TRBV28 and TRBJ1-2; TRBD1 matches at 11 bases. Losses at the gene ends were 5 bases for V and 4 bases for J; bases not matched to a gene: 9. Germline loops: CDR1 MDHEN, CDR2 SYDVKM. The CDR3 sequence is 16 residues long. The CDR3 nucleotides read TGTGCCAGCAGTGACTGGGACAGGGGGGAGGGCTATGGCTACACCCTC. Amino acid sequence: CASSDWDRGEGYGYTL.

The CDR3: CASSLAGGLGNEQFF. Here the CDR3 DNA reads TGTGCCAGCAGCTTAGCAGGGGGCCTGGGGAATGAGCAGTTCTTC. The chain carries TRBV7-3 and TRBJ2-1, with 8 bases identical to TRBD1. With V trimmed by 2 bases and J by 7 bases, 7 bases remained unmatched. CDR3 length: 15 residues. Germline V CDR1 and CDR2: SGHTA, FQGTGA.